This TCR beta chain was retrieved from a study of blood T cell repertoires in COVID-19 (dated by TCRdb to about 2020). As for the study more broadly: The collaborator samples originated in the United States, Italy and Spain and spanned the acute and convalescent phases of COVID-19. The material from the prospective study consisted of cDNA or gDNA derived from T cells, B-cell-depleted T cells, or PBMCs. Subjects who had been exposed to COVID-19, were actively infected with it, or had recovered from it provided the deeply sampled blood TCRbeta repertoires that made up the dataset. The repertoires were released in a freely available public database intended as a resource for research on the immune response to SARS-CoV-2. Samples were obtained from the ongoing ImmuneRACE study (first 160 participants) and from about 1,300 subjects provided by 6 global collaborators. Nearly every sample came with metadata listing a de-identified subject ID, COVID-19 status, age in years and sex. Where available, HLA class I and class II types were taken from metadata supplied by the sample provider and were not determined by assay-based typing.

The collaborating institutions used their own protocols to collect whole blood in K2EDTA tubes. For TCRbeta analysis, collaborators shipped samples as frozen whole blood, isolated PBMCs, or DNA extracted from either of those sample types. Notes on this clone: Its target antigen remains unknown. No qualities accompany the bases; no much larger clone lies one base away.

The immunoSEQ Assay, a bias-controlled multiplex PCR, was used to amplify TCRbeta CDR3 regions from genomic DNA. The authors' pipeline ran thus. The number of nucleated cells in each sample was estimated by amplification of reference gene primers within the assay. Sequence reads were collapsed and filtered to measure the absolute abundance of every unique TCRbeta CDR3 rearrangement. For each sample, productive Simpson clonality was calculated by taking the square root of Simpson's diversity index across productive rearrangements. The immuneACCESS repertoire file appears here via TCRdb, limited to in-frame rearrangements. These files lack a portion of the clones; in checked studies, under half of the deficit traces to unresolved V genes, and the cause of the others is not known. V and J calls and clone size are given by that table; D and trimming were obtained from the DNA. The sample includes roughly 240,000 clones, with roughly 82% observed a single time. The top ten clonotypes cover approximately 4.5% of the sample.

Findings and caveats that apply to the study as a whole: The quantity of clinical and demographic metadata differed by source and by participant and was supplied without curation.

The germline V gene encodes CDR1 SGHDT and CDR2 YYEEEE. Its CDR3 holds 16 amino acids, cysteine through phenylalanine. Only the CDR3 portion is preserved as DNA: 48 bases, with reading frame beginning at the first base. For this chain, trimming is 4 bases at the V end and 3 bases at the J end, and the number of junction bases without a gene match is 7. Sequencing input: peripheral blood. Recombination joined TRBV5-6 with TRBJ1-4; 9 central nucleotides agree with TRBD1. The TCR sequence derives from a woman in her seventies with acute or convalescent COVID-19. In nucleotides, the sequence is TGTGCCAGCAGCCCCCGACAGGGGGTTTCTAATGAAAAACTGTTTTTT. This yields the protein CASSPRQGVSNEKLFF.